A selection of T cell receptor beta chains follows, all from one sample in a study of T cell repertoires in cytomegalovirus infection. TCRdb reprocessed the reads via MiXCR and lists one record per CDR3 protein. The sample shows hundreds of thousands of distinct CDR3 sequences, around 32% of them seen only once. Their cognate antigens are unknown. Sample: cultured PBMCs, taken from culture after CMV antigen stimulation. The receptors originated from a human donor in good health (CMV status not recorded). Some clones in this sample may be carry-over from other donors' samples. Each CDR3 is given with its conserved first and last residue. Each record gives: D gene, clone size, V gene, J gene, CDR3 protein, CDR3 DNA. The D gene is left open where the match is weak. The size entry is marked missing in some rows and otherwise reads once, few, many or a size class.

D gene: -; clone size: few; V gene: TRBV11-3; J gene: TRBJ2-1; CDR3 protein: CASSFEGRGENEQFF; CDR3 DNA: TGTGCCAGCAGCTTTGAGGGCCGGGGCGAAAATGAGCAGTTCTTC
D gene: -; clone size: few; V gene: TRBV5-4; J gene: TRBJ2-1; CDR3 protein: CASSLPAYNEQFF; CDR3 DNA: TGTGCCAGCAGCTTGCCAGCTTACAATGAGCAGTTCTTC
D gene: -; clone size: -; V gene: TRBV5-6; J gene: TRBJ1-3; CDR3 protein: CASSFSPGRQTNTIYF; CDR3 DNA: TGTGCCAGCAGCTTTTCACCGGGACGTCAGACGAACACCATATATTTT
D gene: TRBD1; clone size: many; V gene: TRBV28; J gene: TRBJ1-1; CDR3 protein: CASRLRAQGWKTEAFF; CDR3 DNA: TGTGCCAGCAGATTGAGGGCACAGGGGTGGAAAACTGAAGCTTTCTTT
D gene: TRBD1; clone size: -; V gene: TRBV5-6; J gene: TRBJ1-1; CDR3 protein: CASSPGTGRNTEAFF; CDR3 DNA: TGTGCCAGCAGCCCCGGGACAGGACGTAACACTGAAGCTTTCTTT
D gene: -; clone size: -; V gene: TRBV4-1; J gene: TRBJ1-4; CDR3 protein: CASSQWVNPEKLFF; CDR3 DNA: TGCGCCAGCAGCCAATGGGTTAACCCTGAAAAACTGTTTTTT
D gene: TRBD2; clone size: few; V gene: TRBV7-6; J gene: TRBJ2-3; CDR3 protein: CASSYGTSEATDTQYF; CDR3 DNA: TGTGCCAGCAGCTACGGGACTAGCGAGGCCACAGATACGCAGTATTTT
D gene: -; clone size: -; V gene: TRBV3-1; J gene: TRBJ2-1; CDR3 protein: CASSQRFEQFF; CDR3 DNA: TGTGCCAGCAGCCAACGCTTCGAGCAGTTCTTC
D gene: -; clone size: -; V gene: TRBV6-5; J gene: TRBJ2-2; CDR3 protein: CATNRVDTGELFF; CDR3 DNA: TGTGCCACCAACAGGGTTGACACCGGGGAGCTGTTTTTT
D gene: -; clone size: many; V gene: TRBV7-8; J gene: TRBJ2-7; CDR3 protein: CASSLALEQYF; CDR3 DNA: TGTGCCAGCAGCTTAGCCCTCGAGCAGTACTTC
D gene: TRBD1; clone size: few; V gene: TRBV24-1; J gene: TRBJ1-4; CDR3 protein: CATSDPGTENEKLFF; CDR3 DNA: TGTGCCACCAGTGATCCCGGGACAGAAAATGAAAAACTGTTTTTT
D gene: TRBD2; clone size: -; V gene: TRBV6-5; J gene: TRBJ2-1; CDR3 protein: CASSGGGLAKNEQFF; CDR3 DNA: TGTGCCAGCAGTGGGGGGGGACTAGCGAAAAATGAGCAGTTCTTC
D gene: -; clone size: once; V gene: TRBV20-1; J gene: TRBJ2-4; CDR3 protein: CSAGSVSKAKNIQYF; CDR3 DNA: TGCAGTGCCGGAAGCGTATCTAAAGCCAAAAACATTCAGTACTTC
D gene: TRBD1; clone size: few; V gene: TRBV12-3/TRBV12-4; J gene: TRBJ1-4; CDR3 protein: CASSSGGLANEKLFF; CDR3 DNA: TGTGCCAGCAGCTCAGGGGGCCTGGCTAATGAAAAACTGTTTTTT
D gene: -; clone size: -; V gene: TRBV2; J gene: TRBJ1-2; CDR3 protein: CASSELGTRYGYTF; CDR3 DNA: TGTGCCAGCAGTGAACTCGGGACACGGTATGGCTACACCTTC
D gene: TRBD2; clone size: -; V gene: TRBV29-1; J gene: TRBJ2-1; CDR3 protein: CSGIGLAGGYSYNEQFF; CDR3 DNA: TGCAGCGGCATCGGACTAGCGGGAGGGTATTCCTACAATGAGCAGTTCTTC
D gene: TRBD2; clone size: few; V gene: TRBV2; J gene: TRBJ2-3; CDR3 protein: CASRQGTSGTSDTQYF; CDR3 DNA: TGTGCCAGCAGGCAAGGGACTAGCGGGACGTCAGATACGCAGTATTTT
D gene: -; clone size: few; V gene: TRBV7-6; J gene: TRBJ2-1; CDR3 protein: CASSLGRVAYNEQFF; CDR3 DNA: TGTGCCAGCAGCTTAGGCCGGGTGGCCTACAATGAGCAGTTCTTC
D gene: TRBD1; clone size: few; V gene: TRBV25-1; J gene: TRBJ2-2; CDR3 protein: CASRPTGQSTGELFF; CDR3 DNA: TGTGCCAGCAGACCCACGGGACAGTCCACCGGGGAGCTGTTTTTT
D gene: TRBD1; clone size: few; V gene: TRBV7-9; J gene: TRBJ2-2; CDR3 protein: CASSTRGTGALGGELFF; CDR3 DNA: TGTGCCAGCAGTACTCGCGGGACAGGGGCCCTAGGCGGGGAGCTGTTTTTT
D gene: TRBD1; clone size: -; V gene: TRBV11-2; J gene: TRBJ2-5; CDR3 protein: CASARGTGEETQYF; CDR3 DNA: TGTGCCAGCGCCCGGGGGACAGGGGAAGAGACCCAGTACTTC
D gene: -; clone size: -; V gene: TRBV28; J gene: TRBJ1-1; CDR3 protein: CASSPFGTEAFF; CDR3 DNA: TGTGCCAGCAGTCCTTTTGGGACTGAAGCTTTCTTT
D gene: -; clone size: -; V gene: TRBV9; J gene: TRBJ2-7; CDR3 protein: CASSGKTYEQYF; CDR3 DNA: TGTGCCAGCAGCGGCAAGACCTACGAGCAGTACTTC
D gene: -; clone size: many; V gene: TRBV7-2; J gene: TRBJ1-1; CDR3 protein: CASSLFGPAETEAFF; CDR3 DNA: TGTGCCAGCAGCCTATTCGGGCCCGCCGAGACTGAAGCTTTCTTT
D gene: TRBD2; clone size: few; V gene: TRBV14; J gene: TRBJ2-5; CDR3 protein: CASSQALAGETQYF; CDR3 DNA: TGTGCCAGCAGCCAAGCGCTAGCGGGAGAGACCCAGTACTTC
D gene: -; clone size: -; V gene: TRBV4-2; J gene: TRBJ2-3; CDR3 protein: CASAREGEWADTQYF; CDR3 DNA: TGTGCCAGCGCGAGAGAGGGGGAATGGGCAGATACGCAGTATTTT
D gene: TRBD2; clone size: few; V gene: TRBV2; J gene: TRBJ2-1; CDR3 protein: CASSDGLAGAQGQFF; CDR3 DNA: TGTGCCAGCAGTGATGGACTAGCGGGGGCGCAGGGGCAGTTCTTC
D gene: -; clone size: -; V gene: TRBV12-5; J gene: TRBJ2-5; CDR3 protein: CASGSRETQYF; CDR3 DNA: TGTGCTAGTGGCTCCCGGGAGACCCAGTACTTC
D gene: -; clone size: -; V gene: TRBV7-6; J gene: TRBJ1-2; CDR3 protein: CASSLGRGGSNYGYTF; CDR3 DNA: TGTGCCAGCAGCCTCGGGAGGGGGGGCTCTAACTATGGCTACACCTTC
D gene: -; clone size: -; V gene: TRBV7-9; J gene: TRBJ2-1; CDR3 protein: CASSALSYNEQFF; CDR3 DNA: TGTGCCAGCAGCGCCCTCTCCTACAATGAGCAGTTCTTC
D gene: -; clone size: -; V gene: TRBV5-1; J gene: TRBJ1-2; CDR3 protein: CASSLGEGLYGYTF; CDR3 DNA: TGCGCCAGCAGCTTGGGTGAAGGACTCTATGGCTACACCTTC
D gene: -; clone size: -; V gene: TRBV20-1; J gene: TRBJ2-1; CDR3 protein: CSATLRHDEQFF; CDR3 DNA: TGCAGTGCTACACTACGGCACGATGAGCAGTTCTTC
D gene: TRBD2; clone size: -; V gene: TRBV30; J gene: TRBJ2-5; CDR3 protein: CAWTTGLPQETQYF; CDR3 DNA: TGTGCCTGGACCACGGGACTACCCCAAGAGACCCAGTACTTC
D gene: TRBD2; clone size: -; V gene: TRBV4-3; J gene: TRBJ2-7; CDR3 protein: CASSQAYGGSSYEQYF; CDR3 DNA: TGCGCCAGCAGCCAAGCCTACGGCGGGAGCTCCTACGAGCAGTACTTC
D gene: -; clone size: -; V gene: TRBV5-5; J gene: TRBJ2-5; CDR3 protein: CASSPASGPPETQYF; CDR3 DNA: TGTGCCAGCAGCCCGGCCTCCGGGCCACCAGAGACCCAGTACTTC
D gene: -; clone size: -; V gene: TRBV12-3/TRBV12-4; J gene: TRBJ1-3; CDR3 protein: CASSFLGGAGNTIYF; CDR3 DNA: TGTGCCAGCAGTTTTCTGGGGGGCGCCGGAAACACCATATATTTT